The 28 T cell receptor beta chains below all came from one sample that was sequenced in a study of CD8 T cells in ankylosing spondylitis. The study, taken as a whole, reports: Blood from ankylosing spondylitis patients appeared to carry a characteristic roughly eight-variant TCR beta motif.

Their recognized antigens are unknown. TCRdb redid the calling of the 5' RACE reads with MiXCR, one entry per CDR3 protein. The profile shows about 510,000 distinct CDR3 sequences, 5.3% of them singletons. Sequenced material: blood, either unsorted or a sorted T cell fraction (not recorded which). Receptors were obtained from a male donor with ankylosing spondylitis.

At least ten counts were recorded for this clonotype. The rearrangement links TRBV29-1 to TRBJ2-7; 10 nucleotides align to TRBD1. Germline V lookup: CDR1 SQVTM, CDR2 ANQGSEA. The trim removed 6 bases at V and 3 bases at J, leaving 5 bases unmatched. The CDR3 totals 13 residues. Here the CDR3 DNA reads TGCAGCGTGCTCCGGGACAGGGGCTACGAGCAGTACTTC. Its protein product is CSVLRDRGYEQYF.

This clonotype was detected ten times or more. The chain employs TRBV25-1 and TRBJ2-3; weak D call: TRBD2 (5 bases). The length of the CDR3 is 13 residues. With 8 bases removed from V and 5 bases from J, the gap between germline ends came to 14 bases. Germline lookup yields CDR1 MGHDK and CDR2 SYGVNS. CDR3: CASGPRGKDTQYF. In DNA, the CDR3 is TGTGCCAGCGGCCCCAGAGGGAAAGATACGCAGTATTTT.

This clonotype has a count of ten or more. V and J are TRBV4-1 and TRBJ1-4; D not certain. V lost 2 bases, J lost 10 bases, and 14 bases lay in between. The CDR3 is 14 amino acids. Germline CDR1 and CDR2: MGHRA and YSYEKL. The CDR3 spells CASSQRGNGGKLFF. The CDR3 DNA sequence: TGCGCCAGCAGCCAACGTGGGAATGGCGGAAAACTGTTTTTT.

This clonotype was observed many times. This rearrangement joins TRBV20-1 to TRBJ1-2, with D uncertain. Trimming left V 3 bases short and J 4 bases short, with 15 bases between. Germline V gives CDR1 DFQATT, CDR2 SNEGSKA (reference sequence). The CDR3 consists of 14 residues. Here the CDR3 reads CSARDSVQLYGYTF. In nucleotides, the CDR3 is TGCAGTGCTAGGGACTCTGTACAGCTCTATGGCTACACCTTC.

This clonotype was found many times. This rearrangement joins TRBV5-1 to TRBJ2-7; D is uncertain. V dropped 4 bases and J dropped 3 bases, with 5 bases sitting between them. Germline CDR1 SGHRS, CDR2 YFSETQ. This CDR3 has 11 residues. CDR3 residues: CASSANYEQYF. DNA of the CDR3: TGCGCCAGCAGCGCTAACTACGAGCAGTACTTC.

The chain is built from TRBV25-1 and TRBJ2-5, with D tentatively TRBD2 (5 bases). V was shortened by 7 bases and J by 0 bases, with 9 bases between the two germline ends. The CDR3 covers 13 residues. Looked up from germline, CDR1 is MGHDK and CDR2 is SYGVNS. The chain's CDR3 is CASNRGNQETQYF. Written as DNA, the CDR3 is TGTGCCAGCAACCGAGGGAACCAAGAGACCCAGTACTTC.

The chain recombines TRBV9 with TRBJ2-1, with 11 bases lining up with TRBD2. The germline CDR1 and CDR2 sequences are SGDLS and YYNGEE. The V and J ends lost 1 base and 2 bases, in that order; junction bases with no gene match: 5. The CDR3 consists of 17 residues. The CDR3 loop reads CASSVISGRAAYNEQFF. The DNA of the CDR3 is TGTGCCAGCAGCGTAATTAGCGGGAGGGCCGCCTACAATGAGCAGTTCTTC.

This clonotype has a count of ten or more. The CDR3 reads CAISASGGPQETQYF. DNA for the CDR3: TGTGCCATCAGTGCGTCGGGAGGGCCCCAAGAGACCCAGTACTTC. V gene TRBV10-3 combines with J gene TRBJ2-5; 8 nucleotides align to TRBD2. The CDR3 runs to 15 residues. J lost 1 base, V lost 4 bases, and 5 bases had no gene match. Germline V gives CDR1 ENHRY, CDR2 SYGVKD.

Many counts were recorded for this clonotype. This chain connects TRBV7-9 to TRBJ1-2; D is undetermined. The germline CDR1 and CDR2 sequences are SEHNR and FQNEAQ (reference sequence). V was clipped by 3 bases and J by 9 bases, with 8 bases between them. The CDR3 runs to 11 residues. CDR3 DNA: TGTGCCAGCAGCTTGACCTTAAGCTACACCTTC. Its protein is CASSLTLSYTF.

The chain carries TRBV6-2 or TRBV6-3 and TRBJ2-7, with 7 bases that match TRBD1. The CDR3 sequence is 16 residues long. The germline gives CDR1 MNHEY, CDR2 SVGEGT. V was pared by 0 bases and J by 1 base, with 6 bases of the junction left unmatched. The CDR3 DNA is TGTGCCAGCAGTTACTCCGCGACAGGGTATTCCTACGAGCAGTACTTC. The encoded protein is CASSYSATGYSYEQYF.

This clonotype was recorded a few times. The chain uses TRBV19 and TRBJ1-1; D remains ambiguous. From germline, CDR1 is LNHDA and CDR2 SQIVND (reference sequence). This CDR3 has 12 residues. V shed 5 bases and J shed 8 bases, with 12 bases lying between them. The CDR3 spells CASSPGLSEAFF. The DNA of the CDR3 is TGTGCCAGTAGTCCCGGACTATCAGAAGCTTTCTTT.

At least ten counts were recorded for this clonotype. The CDR3 DNA follows: TGTGCCAGCAGATTGGGTGAGGGGGCATTCACTGAAGCTTTCTTT. Translated: CASRLGEGAFTEAFF. The rearrangement joins TRBV27 to TRBJ1-1; 7 nucleotides align to TRBD1. CDR1 and CDR2 (germline): MNHEY, SMNVEV (reference sequence). J was trimmed by 4 bases and V by 6 bases; bases with no gene match: 11. The CDR3 contains 15 residues.

The rearrangement links TRBV11-1 to TRBJ2-1, with a weak D call TRBD1 (5 bases). CDR1 SGHAT and CDR2 FQDESV come from the germline V gene (reference sequence). Trimming cost V 5 bases and J 4 bases, with 18 bases left between them. The CDR3 covers 16 residues. CDR3 region: CASSPNPRQPYNEQFF. The CDR3 DNA sequence: TGTGCCAGCAGCCCGAATCCTAGACAGCCGTACAATGAGCAGTTCTTC. Looking up the rest from reference TRBV11-1 and TRBJ2-1 gives the full variable domain: EAEVAQSPRYKITEKSQAVAFWCDPISGHATLYWYRQILGQGPELLVQFQDESVVDDSQLPKDRFSAERLKGVDSTLKIQPAELGDSAMYLCASSPNPRQPYNEQFFGPGTRLTVL.

The chain has TRBV5-1 and TRBJ2-3, with 8 bases that match TRBD2. Germline trimming cut 2 bases from V and 6 bases from J; bases unmatched to any gene: 14. The germline V gene has CDR1 SGHRS and CDR2 YFSETQ. This CDR3 is built from 17 residues. Here the CDR3 DNA reads TGCGCCAGCAGCTTCCAGCGGGGGACCCCGCCTTTTGATACGCAGTATTTT. This gives the protein CASSFQRGTPPFDTQYF.

The rearrangement joins TRBV27 to TRBJ2-1, with TRBD2 as a possible D gene (6 bases). Trimming removed 2 bases at V and 3 bases at J, with 20 bases between. The CDR3 contains 18 residues. The V gene's germline CDR1 is MNHEY and CDR2 SMNVEV (reference sequence). CDR3 residues: CASSLRLGIAVLYNEQFF. The CDR3 coding sequence is TGTGCCAGCAGTTTAAGATTGGGAATAGCGGTCCTCTACAATGAGCAGTTCTTC.

This clonotype appeared once. This chain uses TRBV2 with TRBJ2-1; no definite D call. The germline CDR1 and CDR2 sequences are SNHLY and FYNNEI. The CDR3 totals 12 residues. V lost 6 bases and J 7 bases, leaving 10 bases between the germline ends. CDR3 region: CASRAQTNEQFF. For the CDR3, the DNA is TGTGCCAGCAGGGCTCAGACTAATGAGCAGTTCTTC.

Ten or more counts support this clonotype. The chain links TRBV4-1 to TRBJ2-2; D is undetermined. The CDR3 runs to 21 residues. The V end was cut by 0 bases, the J end by 5 bases, with 28 bases between. Germline assignment: CDR1 MGHRA and CDR2 YSYEKL. The CDR3 reads CASSQEVFLAVKRPNTGELFF. DNA of the CDR3: TGCGCCAGCAGCCAAGAGGTTTTTCTTGCGGTAAAAAGGCCAAATACCGGGGAGCTGTTTTTT.

This clonotype has ten or more counts. The V and J genes are TRBV5-1 and TRBJ2-7; the D call may be TRBD1 or TRBD2 (5 bases each). Germline-derived CDR1 and CDR2 are SGHRS and YFSETQ. The CDR3 spans 14 residues. Trimming took 7 bases from V and 0 from J, leaving 14 bases between them. CDR3 in amino acids: CASQGPKDSYEQYF. CDR3 sequence (DNA): TGCGCCAGCCAGGGACCTAAAGACTCCTACGAGCAGTACTTC.

The chain combines TRBV28 with TRBJ2-5; D ambiguous. V was cut by 3 bases and J by 5 bases, with 10 bases left in between. The V gene's germline CDR1 is MDHEN and CDR2 SYDVKM. The CDR3 is 13 amino acids. CDR3 in amino acids: CASSFSQRETQYF. The CDR3 DNA sequence: TGTGCCAGCAGTTTTAGTCAGAGGGAGACCCAGTACTTC.

In its sample, this clonotype was seen many times. The J gene is TRBJ2-5, the V gene TRBV13; unclear D gene. The CDR3 is 11 residues long. The V gene's germline CDR1 is PRHDT and CDR2 FYEKMQ (reference sequence). V gave up 4 bases and J gave up 7 bases, with 7 bases separating them. The CDR3 sequence: CASSSLGTQYF. CDR3 DNA sequence: TGTGCCAGCAGCTCCCTAGGGACCCAGTACTTC.

This clonotype occurred many times. V gene TRBV20-1 combines with J gene TRBJ2-1; 10 bases line up with TRBD2. V shed 7 bases, J shed 1 base, and the junction held 7 bases outside the gene matches. CDR3 length: 15 amino acids. Per the germline V gene, CDR1 is DFQATT and CDR2 is SNEGSKA (reference sequence). The CDR3: CSVVLAGSSYNEQFF. The CDR3 bases are TGCAGTGTTGTACTAGCGGGAAGTTCCTACAATGAGCAGTTCTTC.

The chain recombines TRBV7-2 with TRBJ2-5; TRBD1 might be the D (6 bases). The V and J ends lost 5 bases and 1 base respectively, with 11 bases between them. Germline V gives CDR1 SGHTA, CDR2 FQGNSA. The CDR3 runs to 14 residues. CDR3 amino acids: CASSQGLAQETQYF. CDR3 nucleotides: TGTGCCAGCAGCCAGGGGCTAGCCCAAGAGACCCAGTACTTC.

This clonotype was observed at least ten times. CDR3 region: CSVGKVTSGLCTEAFF. The DNA for the CDR3 is TGCAGCGTTGGTAAGGTTACTTCGGGTTTGTGCACTGAAGCTTTCTTT. The rearrangement joins TRBV29-1 to TRBJ1-1, with D hard to call. Per the germline V gene, CDR1 is SQVTM and CDR2 is ANQGSEA. There are 16 residues in the CDR3. V was cut by 4 bases and J by 4 bases, with 22 bases left in between.

This clonotype was seen at least ten times. The chain links TRBV20-1 to TRBJ2-2, with D uncertain. V lost 2 bases and J lost 0, with 16 bases in between. The CDR3 runs 17 residues. Per the germline V gene, CDR1 is DFQATT and CDR2 is SNEGSKA (reference sequence). This CDR3 is CSARHPLNPANTGELFF. For the CDR3, the DNA is TGCAGTGCTAGACATCCGCTAAATCCCGCGAACACCGGGGAGCTGTTTTTT.

Many counts were recorded for this clonotype. This rearrangement joins TRBV12-3 or TRBV12-4 to TRBJ2-1, with D perhaps TRBD2 (6 bases). Deletions cut 6 bases from V and 5 bases from J, with 11 bases between. This CDR3 comprises 13 residues. CDR3 bases: TGTGCCAGCAGCCCGGGGAGGAACAATGAGCAGTTCTTC. Translating gives CASSPGRNNEQFF.

This clonotype was detected many times. CDR3 DNA: TGCAGTGCTAGATCCTCGACTAGCGGGGCCTACAATGAGCAGTTCTTC. It specifies CSARSSTSGAYNEQFF. V usage is TRBV20-1 and J usage is TRBJ2-1; 11 bases map to TRBD2. Germline V gives CDR1 DFQATT, CDR2 SNEGSKA (reference sequence). This CDR3 spans 16 amino acids. The V gene end was trimmed by 2 bases and the J gene end by 2 bases; junction bases not matched to a gene: 5.

The chain joins TRBV5-1 to TRBJ2-5; TRBD1 might be the D (5 bases). The germline gives CDR1 SGHRS, CDR2 YFSETQ. The CDR3 is made up of 14 amino acids. Trimming stripped 2 bases from V and 4 bases from J, with 12 bases between. The CDR3 coding sequence is TGCGCCAGCAGCTTAAGATTGGGGCCAGAGACCCAGTACTTC. The encoded protein is CASSLRLGPETQYF. Full variable domain (rest looked up from reference TRBV5-1 and TRBJ2-5): KAGVTQTPRYLIKTRGQQVTLSCSPISGHRSVSWYQQTPGQGLQFLFEYFSETQRNKGNFPGRFSGRQFSNSRSEMNVSTLELGDSALYLCASSLRLGPETQYFGPGTRLLVL.

Notes on this clonotype: One base away lies a much larger clone, so this may be a sequencing read error. The chain recombines TRBV27 with TRBJ2-1, with 9 nucleotides matching TRBD1. Per the germline V gene, CDR1 is MNHEY and CDR2 is SMNVEV (reference sequence). The CDR3 loop spans 15 amino acids. In DNA form, the CDR3 reads TGTGCCAGCAGTCTCATGGGGACAGGGTACAGTGAGCAGTTCTTC. It is translated as CASSLMGTGYSEQFF.